This T cell receptor beta chain was sequenced for a study of blood T cell repertoires in COVID-19. Study at large: Whether acute or convalescent, the COVID-19 samples came from the United States, Italy and Spain.

This CDR3 region has 15 residues. Trimming pared 4 bases from V and 0 bases from J, leaving 13 bases between. CDR1 and CDR2 from the germline V gene are SGDLS and YYNGEE. Here immunoSEQ multiplex PCR was the method, and the copy in TCRdb shows in-frame clones only, minus some. The table lists around 200,000 clones, around nine tenths of them singletons, with around 0.88% in the top ten. Specimen: peripheral blood. The chain employs TRBV9 and TRBJ1-1; possibly TRBD1 for D (6 bases). This clonotype was obtained from a woman between 18 and 30 years old who had recovered from COVID-19. The CDR3 sequence: CASSSPGHMNTEAFF. The CDR3 nucleotides are TGTGCCAGCAGCTCACCGGGACACATGAACACTGAAGCTTTCTTT. Based on the CDR3 plus reference TRBV9 and TRBJ1-1, the full variable domain is DSGVTQTPKHLITATGQRVTLRCSPRSGDLSVYWYQQSLDQGLQFLIQYYNGEERAKGNILERFSAQQFPDLHSELNLSSLELGDSALYFCASSSPGHMNTEAFFGQGTRLTVV.